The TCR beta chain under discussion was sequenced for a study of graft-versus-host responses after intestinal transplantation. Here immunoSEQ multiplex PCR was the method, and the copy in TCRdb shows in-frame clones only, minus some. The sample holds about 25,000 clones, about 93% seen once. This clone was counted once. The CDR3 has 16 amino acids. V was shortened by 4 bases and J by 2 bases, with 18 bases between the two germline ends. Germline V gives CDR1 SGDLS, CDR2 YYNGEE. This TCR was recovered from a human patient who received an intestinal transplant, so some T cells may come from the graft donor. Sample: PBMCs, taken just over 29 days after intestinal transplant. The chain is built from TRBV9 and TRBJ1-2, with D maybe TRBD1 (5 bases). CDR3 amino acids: CASSSRREGGNYGYTF. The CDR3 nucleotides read TGTGCCAGCAGCTCCCGCAGGGAGGGAGGAAACTATGGCTACACCTTC.